Given below is one TCR beta chain in context. The antigen remains undetermined. Transcripts of RNA were the source for amplifying TCR beta CDR3 regions. HTBI-primed RT-PCR formed the first round, and a multiplex PCR formed the second. TCRdb recomputed calls from the multiplex PCR reads with MiXCR, one row per CDR3 protein. This table holds approximately 700,000 distinct CDR3 sequences, roughly 40% found once. This entry is derived from a study of Graves' ophthalmopathy and Graves' hyperthyroidism. Excluded were patients with other autoimmune diseases, uncontrolled infections, pregnancy or lactation. Isolation of PBMCs was performed using over 9.5 ml of fresh peripheral blood. The germline V gene encodes CDR1 MNHNY and CDR2 SVGAGI (reference sequence). CDR3 size: 14 residues. V lost 2 bases to trimming and J lost 2 bases; unmatched junction nucleotides: 3. Overall study findings and caveats: A roughly 80% specificity and about 90% sensitivity were achieved by a 13-signature model that separated ophthalmopathy from stable hyperthyroidism. In blood appeared most of the expanded thyroid clonotypes whose frequency exceeded 0.001.

The source is an adult man with Graves' ophthalmopathy. This sequence joins TRBV6-6 and TRBJ2-7; 7 bases are a match to TRBD1. The source material was peripheral blood. CDR3 DNA: TGTGCCAGCAGTTACAACAGGGGAACCTACGAGCAGTACTTC. Protein: CASSYNRGTYEQYF.